This TCR beta chain was sequenced during a study of cytomegalovirus exposure and HLA in healthy donors. Germline CDR1 and CDR2: SGHTA and FQGTGA. The CDR3 is 14 residues long. V dropped 8 bases and J dropped 4 bases, with 15 bases sitting between them. Clones were sequenced by immunoSEQ multiplex PCR, and TCRdb holds only the in-frame ones, with some missing. The profile shows fewer than 80,000 clones, 96% of them singletons. The receptor was derived from a woman between 18 and 29 years old in good health and CMV-seropositive. The chain combines TRBV7-3 with TRBJ2-1; possible D gene TRBD2, 6 bases. Sequenced sample: PBMCs. Written as DNA, the CDR3 is TGTGCCAGCGGGCGGGGCCTCGCATACAATGAGCAGTTCTTC. This codes for CASGRGLAYNEQFF.